These 13 T cell receptor beta chains share one sample of origin, sequenced in a study of cytomegalovirus exposure and HLA in healthy donors. With 60 Vbeta and 13 Jbeta primers, the PCR was carried out. TCRdb's copy holds only in-frame clones and misses some; the assay was immunoSEQ multiplex PCR. The sample holds around 210,000 clones, approximately 81% seen once. The source material was PBMCs. These receptors were collected from a girl aged 2 to 10 in good health and CMV-seronegative.

This chain joins TRBV27 and TRBJ2-7, with TRBD1 matching 7 bases. The CDR3 runs to 12 residues. Losses at the gene ends were 5 bases for V and 6 bases for J; bases not matched to a gene: 4. Germline CDR1 and CDR2: MNHEY and SMNVEV (reference sequence). The CDR3 DNA reads as TGTGCCAGCAGTGCAGGGGGTCGCGAGCAGTACTTC. It yields the protein CASSAGGREQYF.

The rearrangement links TRBV5-3 to TRBJ1-2, with D unresolved. TRBV5-3 is classed as an ORF, of uncertain function. This CDR3 comprises 14 residues. Trimming left V 0 bases short and J 8 bases short, with 14 bases between. CDR3 region: CARSLAGSPRGYTF. DNA of the CDR3: TGTGCCAGAAGCTTGGCAGGCTCCCCACGAGGCTACACCTTC.

The CDR3 loop is CASSSRWGREAFF. The CDR3 DNA is TGTGCCAGCAGTTCCCGTTGGGGGCGTGAAGCTTTCTTT. This chain uses TRBV27 with TRBJ1-1, with D perhaps matching TRBD1 (6 bases). The CDR3 is made up of 13 amino acids. Germline lookup yields CDR1 MNHEY and CDR2 SMNVEV (reference sequence). Deletions cut 4 bases from V and 7 bases from J, with 13 bases between.

The chain has TRBV7-6 and TRBJ2-7, with D maybe TRBD1 (5 bases). CDR1 and CDR2 from the germline V gene are SGHVS and FNYEAQ. The V end was cut by 2 bases, the J end by 3 bases, with 8 bases between. The CDR3 loop spans 13 amino acids. The CDR3 coding sequence is TGTGCCAGCAGCTTACAGGGATTCTACGAGCAGTACTTC. Amino acids: CASSLQGFYEQYF. Filled out from reference TRBV7-6 and TRBJ2-7, the complete variable domain reads GAGVSQSPRYKVTKRGQDVALRCDPISGHVSLYWYRQALGQGPEFLTYFNYEAQQDKSGLPNDRFSAERPEGSISTLTIQRTEQRDSAMYRCASSLQGFYEQYFGPGTRLTVT.

The CDR3 sequence: CASRLGLAGTDTQYF. The CDR3 DNA sequence: TGTGCCAGCAGACTGGGACTAGCGGGCACAGATACGCAGTATTTT. The genes are TRBV6-5 and TRBJ2-3; 11 nucleotides line up with TRBD2. The V segment lost 6 bases and the J segment 1 base; nucleotides outside the gene matches: 3. The CDR3 spans 15 residues. Germline V gene sequence: CDR1 MNHEY, CDR2 SVGAGI.

The chain joins TRBV10-3 to TRBJ2-1, with 7 bases aligning to TRBD2. Trimming removed 4 bases from V and 4 bases from J; junction bases left unmatched: 7. Germline CDR1 reads ENHRY; CDR2 reads SYGVKD. CDR3 length: 15 amino acids. CDR3 region: CAISGLTGGYNEQFF. The CDR3 DNA is TGTGCCATCAGTGGCCTAACGGGGGGATACAATGAGCAGTTCTTC.

V and J are TRBV11-2 and TRBJ1-2, with D possibly TRBD1 on 6 matching bases. Germline CDR1 is SGHAT and CDR2 is FQNNGV. This CDR3 is 14 amino acids long. V lost 4 bases and J lost 11, with 20 bases in between. The CDR3: CASSWARQAFSYTF. DNA for the CDR3: TGTGCCAGCAGCTGGGCCAGACAGGCGTTTAGTTACACCTTC.

This clone came up once. V and J are TRBV9 and TRBJ2-5, with 10 bases aligning to TRBD2. The V gene's germline CDR1 is SGDLS and CDR2 YYNGEE. The CDR3 runs to 16 residues. Losses at the gene ends were 0 bases for V and 1 base for J; bases not matched to a gene: 3. This chain's CDR3 is CASSVGQRGGQETQYF. In nucleotides, the CDR3 is TGTGCCAGCAGCGTAGGGCAGCGGGGGGGCCAAGAGACCCAGTACTTC.

The sample holds one count of this clone. This sequence joins TRBV29-1 and TRBJ2-3; tentative D call: TRBD1 (6 bases). In germline, CDR1 is SQVTM, CDR2 ANQGSEA. The CDR3 is 13 residues long. V was pared by 5 bases and J by 1 base, with 10 bases between. DNA of the CDR3: TGCAGCGTTACAGGGTTCGGCACAGATACGCAGTATTTT. Protein product: CSVTGFGTDTQYF.

The sample holds a few counts of this clone. The J gene is TRBJ2-2, the V gene TRBV2; 12 positions agree with TRBD2. The germline gives CDR1 SNHLY, CDR2 FYNNEI. V was clipped by 6 bases and J by 5 bases; unmatched bases: 4. The CDR3 runs 15 residues. For the CDR3, the DNA is TGTGCCAGCAGCAGGACTAGCGGGGATACCGGGGAGCTGTTTTTT. Protein: CASSRTSGDTGELFF.

This clone was seen a few times. CDR3 protein: CASSSNYEQYF. The CDR3 DNA reads TGTGCCAGCAGCTCCAACTACGAGCAGTACTTC. V and J are TRBV7-9 and TRBJ2-7; unclear D gene. This CDR3 comprises 11 residues. Germline V lookup: CDR1 SEHNR, CDR2 FQNEAQ (reference sequence). V was clipped by 4 bases and J by 3 bases, with 4 bases between them. Combining the CDR3 with reference TRBV7-9 and TRBJ2-7 gives the whole variable domain DTGVSQNPRHKITKRGQNVTFRCDPISEHNRLYWYRQTLGQGPEFLTYFQNEAQLEKSRLLSDRFSAERPKGSFSTLEIQRTEQGDSAMYLCASSSNYEQYFGPGTRLTVT.

This rearrangement joins TRBV7-9 to TRBJ1-2; TRBD1 is a possible D gene (6 bases). The germline V gene has CDR1 SEHNR and CDR2 FQNEAQ (reference sequence). This CDR3 has 14 amino acids. V shed 3 bases and J shed 8 bases, with 16 bases lying between them. The CDR3 region has the DNA TGTGCCAGCAGCTTTCTCTACACGACAGGCGGCTACACCTTC. This gives the protein CASSFLYTTGGYTF.

The rearrangement uses TRBV10-2 and TRBJ1-5; possible D gene TRBD1, 6 bases. V was pared by 6 bases and J by 5 bases, with 17 bases between. The CDR3 contains 15 residues. Per germline, CDR1 WSHSY and CDR2 SAAADI. CDR3 in DNA: TGCGCCAGCAGCCAAGGGTTGGGGGCCTATCAGCCCCAGCATTTT. The encoded protein is CASSQGLGAYQPQHF.